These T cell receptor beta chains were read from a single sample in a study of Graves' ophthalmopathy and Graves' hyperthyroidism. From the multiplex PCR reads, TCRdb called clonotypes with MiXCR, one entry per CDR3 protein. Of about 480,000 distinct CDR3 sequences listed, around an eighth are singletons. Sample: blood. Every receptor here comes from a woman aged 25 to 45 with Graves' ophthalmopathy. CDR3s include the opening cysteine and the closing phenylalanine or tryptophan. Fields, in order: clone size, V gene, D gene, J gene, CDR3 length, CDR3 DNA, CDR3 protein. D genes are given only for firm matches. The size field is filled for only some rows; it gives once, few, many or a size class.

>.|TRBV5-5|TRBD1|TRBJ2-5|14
TGTGCCAGCAGCTTGGTGACAGGGGATGAGACCCAGTACTTC
CASSLVTGDETQYF
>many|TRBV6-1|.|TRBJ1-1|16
TGTGCCAGCAGTCTTCCAGGGCGTATTTTGAACACTGAAGCTTTCTTT
CASSLPGRILNTEAFF
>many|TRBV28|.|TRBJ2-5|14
TGTGCCAGTAGCCCTGGACTATTTCCGGAGACCCAGTACTTC
CASSPGLFPETQYF
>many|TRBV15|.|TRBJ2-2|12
TGTGCCACTTCATGGAACACCGGGGAGCTGTTTTTT
CATSWNTGELFF
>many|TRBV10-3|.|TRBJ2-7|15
TGTGCCATCAGTGAGTCTGGGGGAATCACCTACGAGCAGTACTTC
CAISESGGITYEQYF
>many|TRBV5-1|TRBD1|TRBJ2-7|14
TGCGCCAGCAGCTGGGCGGACAGGTCCTACGAGCAGTACTTC
CASSWADRSYEQYF
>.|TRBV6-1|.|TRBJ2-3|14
TGTGCCAGCAGTGAAGCGGTGAGCACAGATACGCAGTATTTT
CASSEAVSTDTQYF
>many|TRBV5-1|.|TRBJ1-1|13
TGCGCCAGCAGCCCGCATGAGAGGACTGAAGCTTTCTTT
CASSPHERTEAFF
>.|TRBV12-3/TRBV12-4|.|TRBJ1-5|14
TGTGCCAGCAGTTTAGATGCCGGCAATCAGCCCCAGCATTTT
CASSLDAGNQPQHF
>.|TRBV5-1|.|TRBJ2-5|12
TGCGCCAGCAGCTTCGTCCAAGAGACCCAGGACTTC
CASSFVQETQDF
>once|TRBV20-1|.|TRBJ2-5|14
TGCAGTGCTAGTGTCGACAGGATCCAAGAGACCCAGTACTTC
CSASVDRIQETQYF
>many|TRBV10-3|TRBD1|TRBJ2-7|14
TGTGCCATCAGTGAGTCGAGACAGGGAGACGAGCAGTACTTC
CAISESRQGDEQYF
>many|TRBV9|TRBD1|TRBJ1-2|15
TGTGCCAGCAGCCCACAGTCGGACAGGGGCTATGGCTACACCTTC
CASSPQSDRGYGYTF
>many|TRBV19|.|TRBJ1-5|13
TGTGCCAGTAGTTCACAGGTTCAGCAGCCCCAGCATTTT
CASSSQVQQPQHF
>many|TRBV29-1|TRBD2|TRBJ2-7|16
TGCAGCGTTGAAGATAGGGCGGGAGGGGGTCCGTACGAGCAGTACTTC
CSVEDRAGGGPYEQYF
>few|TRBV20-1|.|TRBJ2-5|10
TGCAGTGCCCCGCGGAGGGTCCAGTACTTC
CSAPRRVQYF
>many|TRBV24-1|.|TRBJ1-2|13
TGTGCCACCAGTGACCTTCGGACATCTAACTACACCTTC
CATSDLRTSNYTF
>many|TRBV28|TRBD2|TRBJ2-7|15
TGTGCCAGCAGCCGGGGGGGTAGCATAGGCTACGAGCAGTACTTC
CASSRGGSIGYEQYF
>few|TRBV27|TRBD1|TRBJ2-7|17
TGTGCCAGCAGTTCATTTCCCGGGGACAGGGTCTTCTACGAGCAGTACTTC
CASSSFPGDRVFYEQYF
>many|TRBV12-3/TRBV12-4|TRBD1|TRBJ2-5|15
TGTGCCAGCAGCTCGAACAGGGGTGGTAAAGAGACCCAGTACTTC
CASSSNRGGKETQYF
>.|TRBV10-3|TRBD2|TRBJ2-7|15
TGTGCCATCATAGAGGGACTAGCGGGACACTACGAGCAGTACTTC
CAIIEGLAGHYEQYF
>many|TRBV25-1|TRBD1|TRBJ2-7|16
TGTGCCAGCAGTGAATTGGGAGGGGACAGGGGAGGCGAGCAGTACTTC
CASSELGGDRGGEQYF
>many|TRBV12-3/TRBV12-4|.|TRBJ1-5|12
TGTGCCAGCAGGCAGGGGATTCAGCCCCAGCATTTT
CASRQGIQPQHF
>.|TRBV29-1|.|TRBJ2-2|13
TGCAGCTCAAAAATAGGGGGGGACGGGGAGCTGTTTTTT
CSSKIGGDGELFF
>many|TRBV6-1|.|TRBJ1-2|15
TGTGCCAGCAACCAAGTCTCGACGGCGGGGCCTGGCTACACCTTC
CASNQVSTAGPGYTF
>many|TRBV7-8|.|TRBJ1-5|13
TGTGCCAGCAGCTTAGGGGAAAATCAGCCCCAGCATTTT
CASSLGENQPQHF
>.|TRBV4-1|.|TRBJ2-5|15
TGCGCCAGCAGCAGATCCGAGGGGATAAAGGCCCCCCAGTACTTC
CASSRSEGIKAPQYF
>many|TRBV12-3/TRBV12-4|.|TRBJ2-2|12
TGTGCCACCGTCGTAAACACCGGGGAGCTGTTTTTT
CATVVNTGELFF
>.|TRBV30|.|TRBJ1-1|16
TGTGCCTGGAGCAGGAAGGGCACTGGCCAGTGGACTGAAGCTTTCTTT
CAWSRKGTGQWTEAFF
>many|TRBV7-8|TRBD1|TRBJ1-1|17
TGTGCCAGCAGCGTCAAGTCAGGGGGCCTCGTGAACACTGAAGCTTTCTTT
CASSVKSGGLVNTEAFF
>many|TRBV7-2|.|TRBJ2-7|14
TGTGCCAGCAGCTTCTTGGCAGGAACCTACGAGCAGTACTTC
CASSFLAGTYEQYF
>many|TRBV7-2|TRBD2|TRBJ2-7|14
TGTGCCAGCAGCTTAAGAAGGGCGGGAGATTCGCAGTACTTC
CASSLRRAGDSQYF
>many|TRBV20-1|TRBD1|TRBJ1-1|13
TGCAGTGCCACAACGGACAGGGCGACTGAAGCTTTCTTT
CSATTDRATEAFF
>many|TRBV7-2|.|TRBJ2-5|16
TGTGCCAGCAGCTTAGCCGCGGGTGACAGATGGGAGACCCAGTACTTC
CASSLAAGDRWETQYF
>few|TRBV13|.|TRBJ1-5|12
TGTGCCAGCAGCGCGACAGGAAAGCCCCAGCATTTT
CASSATGKPQHF
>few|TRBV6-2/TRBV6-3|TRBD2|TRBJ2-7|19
TGTGCCAGCAGCGCCATCGTGGGACTAGCGGGGACCGAACGTTACGAGCAGTACTTC
CASSAIVGLAGTERYEQYF
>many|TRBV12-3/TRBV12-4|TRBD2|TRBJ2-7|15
TGTGCCAACAGACACGGGGGGACTAGCGGGATCGAGCAGTACTTC
CANRHGGTSGIEQYF
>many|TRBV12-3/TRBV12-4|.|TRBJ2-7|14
TGTGCCAGCAGTTTAGGCCAGGGGCACTACGAGCAGTACTTC
CASSLGQGHYEQYF
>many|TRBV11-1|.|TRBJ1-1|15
TGTGCCAGCAGCTTAGCGACCCTGGGGGGAACTGAAGCTTTCTTT
CASSLATLGGTEAFF
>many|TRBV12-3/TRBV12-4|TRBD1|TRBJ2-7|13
TGTGCCAGCAGGGGGACAGGGTCCTACGAGCAGTACTTC
CASRGTGSYEQYF
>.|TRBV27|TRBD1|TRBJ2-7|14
TGTGCCAGCAGTTCCTGGACAGGGGCGGGGGAGCAGTACTTC
CASSSWTGAGEQYF
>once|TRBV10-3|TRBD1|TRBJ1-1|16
TGTGCCATCAGTGAGTCGAGGACAGGGGCTGACACTGAAGCTTTCTTT
CAISESRTGADTEAFF
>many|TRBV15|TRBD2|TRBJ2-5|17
TGTGCCACCAGCAGAGAGGGGACTAGCGGATTCCAAGAGACCCAGTACTTC
CATSREGTSGFQETQYF
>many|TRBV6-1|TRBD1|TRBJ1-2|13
TGTGCCGTGTATCGGACAGGGGATAGCGGCTACACCTTC
CAVYRTGDSGYTF
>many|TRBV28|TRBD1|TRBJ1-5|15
TGTGCCAGCAGTTTATCCCGGACAGGGGCGCAGCCCCAGCATTTT
CASSLSRTGAQPQHF
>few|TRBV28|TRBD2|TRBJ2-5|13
TGTGCCAGCAGCGCAGCGGGAGTTGAGACCCAGTACTTC
CASSAAGVETQYF
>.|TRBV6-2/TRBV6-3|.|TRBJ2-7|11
TGTGCCAGCACTGAACTTGGGGAGCAGTACTTC
CASTELGEQYF
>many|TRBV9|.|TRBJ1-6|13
TGTGCCAGCAGTGGTTCCGGTGATTCACCCCTCCACTTT
CASSGSGDSPLHF
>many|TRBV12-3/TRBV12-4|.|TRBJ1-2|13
TGTGCCAGCAGTGGTAGAATGGACTATGGCTACACCTTC
CASSGRMDYGYTF
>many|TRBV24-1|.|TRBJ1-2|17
TGTGCCACCAGTGCCCTTGAGGAAAATCTGCCTAACTATGGCTACACCTTC
CATSALEENLPNYGYTF
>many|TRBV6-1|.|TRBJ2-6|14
TGTGCCAGCATCCTGTTGTATGGGGCCAACGTCCTGACTTTC
CASILLYGANVLTF
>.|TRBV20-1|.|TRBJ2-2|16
TGCAGTGCCCCCCTAGGGACCGGCGGGAACACCGGGGAGCTGTTTTTT
CSAPLGTGGNTGELFF
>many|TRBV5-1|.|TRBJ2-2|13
TGCGCCACCAAGGGGTTAAACACCGGGGAGCTGTTTTTT
CATKGLNTGELFF
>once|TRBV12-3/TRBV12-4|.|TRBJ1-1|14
TGTGCCAGCAGTTTGTGGGGCACGAACACTGAAGCTTTCTTT
CASSLWGTNTEAFF
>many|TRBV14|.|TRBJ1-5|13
TGTGCCAGCAGCCAGGCCTGGGGGCAGCCCCAGCATTTT
CASSQAWGQPQHF
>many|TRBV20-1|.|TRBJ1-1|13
TGCAGAGCCGACGGTTCCGGGATCACTGAAGCTTTCTTT
CRADGSGITEAFF
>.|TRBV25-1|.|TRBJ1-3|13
TGTGCCAGCAGTGAATCAGCCGGACGCCCTCGGTATTTT
CASSESAGRPRYF
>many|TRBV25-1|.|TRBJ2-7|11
TGTGCCAGCAGTGAATATAACGAGCAGTACTTC
CASSEYNEQYF
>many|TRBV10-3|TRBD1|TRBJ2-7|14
TGTGCCACCGCAGAACAGGGGGAAGGAGTCGAGCAGTACTTC
CATAEQGEGVEQYF